The T cell receptor (beta chain) described here comes from a study of T-cell reconstitution after alpha-beta-depleted transplantation in children. Construction of the TCRbeta library involved unique molecular identifiers. TCRdb re-derived calls from the PCR reads in MiXCR, one entry per CDR3 protein. Counted here are about 500,000 distinct CDR3 sequences, roughly 33% occurring once; the ten biggest clones make up about 2.3%. Notes on this clonotype: A junction boundary mismatches the germline segment, possibly from a read error.

The clonotype was recovered from a human donor who donated a stem cell graft to a child with aplastic anemia. The input for sequencing was PBMCs from the stem cell graft donor, taken from the stem cell graft.

CDR3 protein: CASSDYKGYEAFF. The CDR3 nucleotides are TGTGCTAGCAGTGATTACAAGGGGTATGAAGCTTTCTTT. This chain joins TRBV25-1 and TRBJ1-1; TRBD1 might be the D (5 bases). Germline V gene lookup returns CDR1 MGHDK and CDR2 SYGVNS. The CDR3 is 13 residues long.